The TCR beta chain under discussion was sequenced for a study of T cell repertoires in cytomegalovirus infection. Study-wide background: TCR beta signatures that were public indicated CMV infection and matching HLA type. Points from the study as a whole: CMV-specific HLA-C-restricted TCR beta clonotypes dominated the ex vivo response. Using cumulative public TCR beta family frequency, the authors identified those who carried CMV together with the relevant HLA.

Many counts were recorded for this clonotype. Its antigen remains unknown. TCRdb called the reads again in MiXCR, with one record for every CDR3 protein. The table records around 120,000 distinct CDR3 sequences, 8.8% of them present only once. V dropped 5 bases and J dropped 4 bases, with 16 bases sitting between them. The CDR3 length is 15 residues. Germline assignment: CDR1 SGHTA and CDR2 FQGNSA. This sequence joins TRBV7-2 and TRBJ2-3; D is perhaps TRBD2 (5 bases). Input material: PBMCs. The receptor was derived from a human donor in good health (CMV status not recorded). Some clones in this sample may be carry-over from other donors' samples. The CDR3, as DNA: TGTGCCAGCAGCCCAGTGGCGGGTGGGGCAGATACGCAGTATTTT. It yields the protein CASSPVAGGADTQYF.